The 5 T cell receptor beta chains below all came from one sample that was sequenced in a study of T cell responses to AZD1222 COVID-19 vaccine. TCRdb's copy holds only in-frame clones and misses some; the assay was immunoSEQ multiplex PCR. The table lists about 82,000 clones, roughly nine tenths of them singletons. The sequenced sample was peripheral blood, obtained on day 0 of AZD1222 vaccination. These TCRs come from an adult in good health.

Notes on this clone: The conserved phenylalanine or tryptophan is not found at the CDR3 terminus, so this likely reflects a read error. The limits of the CDR3 on the DNA are not certain, so only TCRdb's listed CDR3 is given. This sequence joins TRBV5-4 and TRBJ1-2. A total of 14 residues make up the CDR3, ends included. Germline CDR1 SGHNT, CDR2 YYREEE (reference sequence). CDR3 residues: CASSLDRMHVTTFL.

The chain is built from TRBV10-1 and TRBJ2-6, with D maybe TRBD1 (6 bases). V shed 3 bases and J shed 3 bases, with 9 bases lying between them. The germline gives CDR1 WNHNN, CDR2 SYGVQD (reference sequence). The CDR3 covers 15 residues. In DNA form, the CDR3 reads TGCGCCAGCAGTGACCCAGGGGTTGGGGCCAACGTCCTGACTTTC. Translated, it gives CASSDPGVGANVLTF.

The chain uses TRBV27 and TRBJ2-3; D is ambiguous. V lost 2 bases and J lost 0, with 9 bases in between. The CDR3 is 15 amino acids. Germline CDR1 MNHEY, CDR2 SMNVEV (reference sequence). The CDR3 loop reads CASSLTLFSTDTQYF. The CDR3 bases are TGTGCCAGCAGTTTAACTTTATTTAGCACAGATACGCAGTATTTT.

This chain joins TRBV19 and TRBJ1-1; no clear D. CDR3 size: 16 residues. V lost 5 bases to trimming and J lost 4 bases, with 20 bases between them. CDR1 and CDR2 (germline): LNHDA, SQIVND (reference sequence). Here the CDR3 DNA reads TGTGCCAGTAGTCCCCGGCCGGGTCTAGTCGCCACTGAAGCTTTCTTT. Translated: CASSPRPGLVATEAFF.

V is TRBV9 and J is TRBJ2-3; 7 bases fit TRBD2. Trimming removed 1 base from V and 1 base from J; junction bases left unmatched: 3. Germline lookup yields CDR1 SGDLS and CDR2 YYNGEE. This CDR3 has 15 amino acids. CDR3 protein: CASSVNSGGTDTQYF. CDR3 DNA: TGTGCCAGCAGCGTAAACAGCGGGGGCACAGATACGCAGTATTTT.